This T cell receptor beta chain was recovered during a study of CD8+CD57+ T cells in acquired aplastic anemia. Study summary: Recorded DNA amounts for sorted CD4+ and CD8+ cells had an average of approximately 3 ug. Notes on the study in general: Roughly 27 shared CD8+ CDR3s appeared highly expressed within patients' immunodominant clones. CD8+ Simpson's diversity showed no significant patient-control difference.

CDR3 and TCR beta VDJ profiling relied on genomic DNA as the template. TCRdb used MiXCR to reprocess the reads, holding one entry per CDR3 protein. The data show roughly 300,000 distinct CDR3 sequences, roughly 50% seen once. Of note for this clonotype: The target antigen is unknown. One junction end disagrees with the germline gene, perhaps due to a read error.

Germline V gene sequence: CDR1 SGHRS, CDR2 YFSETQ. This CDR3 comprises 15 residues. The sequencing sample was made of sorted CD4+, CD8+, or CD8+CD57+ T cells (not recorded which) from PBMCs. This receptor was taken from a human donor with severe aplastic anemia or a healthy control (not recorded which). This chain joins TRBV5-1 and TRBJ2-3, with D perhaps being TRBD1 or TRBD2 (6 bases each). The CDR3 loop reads CASGLSGEVTDTQYF. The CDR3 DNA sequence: TGCGCCAGCGGCTTGTCAGGGGAGGTGACAGATACGCAGTATTTT.